These T cell receptor beta chains were read from a single sample in a study of blood T cell repertoires in COVID-19. Assay: immunoSEQ multiplex PCR; the TCRdb copy retains only in-frame clones and omits some. The table records under 70,000 clones, approximately 90% of them present only once. Sequenced input: peripheral blood. Receptors originate from a woman in her 70s with acute or convalescent COVID-19. Both conserved end residues are part of each CDR3. D genes are given only for firm matches. The listing skips clone size in some rows; elsewhere it reads once, few, many or a size class.

>TRBD1|TRBV7-2|-|TRBJ1-1|14
TGTGCCAGCAGCCCGGGACAGGGGAGGGTTAAAGCTTTCTTT
CASSPGQGRVKAFF
>-|TRBV18|-|TRBJ1-4|13
TGTGCCAGCTCACCAGTATTGAGGGAAAAACTGTTTTTT
CASSPVLREKLFF
>TRBD1|TRBV4-2|-|TRBJ1-3|17
TGTGCCAGCAGCCAAGATCGACAGGGGGCGAGTGGAAACACCATATATTTT
CASSQDRQGASGNTIYF
>TRBD1|TRBV19|-|TRBJ2-7|15
TGTGCCAGTAGGCGAACCGGGACAGGGAAAGACGAGCAGTACTTC
CASRRTGTGKDEQYF
>TRBD2|TRBV5-4|-|TRBJ2-1|15
TGTGCCAGCAGCCTAGGACTAGTGTCCTACAATGAGCAGTTCTTC
CASSLGLVSYNEQFF
>TRBD1|TRBV28|-|TRBJ2-2|15
TGTGCCAGCAGTAGCGGACAGGGGGCGATCGGGGAGCTGTTTTTT
CASSSGQGAIGELFF
>-|TRBV7-6|-|TRBJ2-1|15
TGTGCCAGCAGCTTATTCGGCTCCAGAAACGGGGGGCAGTTCTTC
CASSLFGSRNGGQFF
>-|TRBV9|-|TRBJ2-1|13
TGTGCCAGCAGCCTTAGCTCCTACAATGAGCAGTTCTTC
CASSLSSYNEQFF
>TRBD2|TRBV11-3|-|TRBJ2-3|15
TGTGCCAGCAGCACTAGCGGGGGGGGCACAGATACGCAGTATTTT
CASSTSGGGTDTQYF
>TRBD2|TRBV4-1|-|TRBJ2-1|14
TGCGCCAGCAGCCAAGAGGATAGCGGGAGTCCCCAATTCTTC
CASSQEDSGSPQFF
>-|TRBV11-2|once|TRBJ1-4|15
TGTGCCAGCAGCTTAGGATCAGGGGTGGGTGAAAAACTGTTTTTT
CASSLGSGVGEKLFF
>TRBD1|TRBV7-6|-|TRBJ2-7|15
TGTGCCAGCAGCTTAGGGGGGACAGGGTCTATTGAGCAGTACTTC
CASSLGGTGSIEQYF
>-|TRBV6-5|-|TRBJ1-3|14
TGTGCCAGCAGTTACGGGGGCACTGGAAACACCATATATTTT
CASSYGGTGNTIYF
>-|TRBV9|-|TRBJ1-3|12
TGTGCCAGCAGCTTCAGTGGAAACACCATATATTTT
CASSFSGNTIYF
>-|TRBV24-1|-|TRBJ2-7|13
TGTGCCACCAGTGGGGCGGGCTCCTACGAGCAGTACTTC
CATSGAGSYEQYF